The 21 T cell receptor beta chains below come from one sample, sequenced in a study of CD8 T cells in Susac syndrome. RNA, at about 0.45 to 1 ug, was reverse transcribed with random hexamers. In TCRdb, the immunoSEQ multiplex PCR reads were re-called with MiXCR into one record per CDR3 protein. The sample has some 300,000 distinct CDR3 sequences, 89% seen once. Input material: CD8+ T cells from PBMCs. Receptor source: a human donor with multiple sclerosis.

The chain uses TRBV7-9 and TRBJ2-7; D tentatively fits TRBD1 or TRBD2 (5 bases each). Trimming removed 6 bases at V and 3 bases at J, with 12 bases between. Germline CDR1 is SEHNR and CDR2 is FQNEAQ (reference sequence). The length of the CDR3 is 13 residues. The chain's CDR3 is CASSPPGGYEQYF. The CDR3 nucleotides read TGTGCCAGCAGTCCGCCTGGGGGCTACGAGCAGTACTTC.

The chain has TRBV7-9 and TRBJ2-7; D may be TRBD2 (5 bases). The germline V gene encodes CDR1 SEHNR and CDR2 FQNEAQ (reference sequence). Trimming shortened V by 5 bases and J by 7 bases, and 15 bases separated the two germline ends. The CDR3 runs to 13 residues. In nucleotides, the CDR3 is TGTGCCAGCAGCCCGAGATACACGGGGGAGCAGTACTTC. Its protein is CASSPRYTGEQYF.

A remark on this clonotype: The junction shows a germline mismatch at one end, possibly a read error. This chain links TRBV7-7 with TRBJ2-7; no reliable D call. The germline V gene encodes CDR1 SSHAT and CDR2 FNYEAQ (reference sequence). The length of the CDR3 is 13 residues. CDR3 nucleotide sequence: TGTGCTAGCAGCCCCTCGACAAACTACGAGCAGTACTTC. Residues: CASSPSTNYEQYF.

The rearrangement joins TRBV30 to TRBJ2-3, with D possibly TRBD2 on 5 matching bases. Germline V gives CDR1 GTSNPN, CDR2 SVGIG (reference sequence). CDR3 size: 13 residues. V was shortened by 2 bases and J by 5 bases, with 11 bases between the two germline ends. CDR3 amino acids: CAWSRSGEDTQYF. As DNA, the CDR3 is TGTGCCTGGAGTCGCTCCGGGGAAGATACGCAGTATTTT.

The DNA for the CDR3 is TGTGCCATCAGCGCACGGGACACCAACTACGAGCAGTACTTC. Protein: CAISARDTNYEQYF. The J gene is TRBJ2-7, the V gene TRBV10-3; tentative D call: TRBD1 (6 bases). Germline V lookup: CDR1 ENHRY, CDR2 SYGVKD. V was cut by 6 bases and J by 3 bases, with 15 bases left in between. The CDR3 has 14 amino acids.

The CDR3 loop is CASSLPRGLGGELFF. In DNA, the CDR3 is TGTGCCAGCAGCCTCCCCCGAGGCCTAGGAGGGGAGCTGTTTTTT. The chain links TRBV11-3 to TRBJ2-2, with D unresolved. V was shortened by 5 bases and J by 8 bases, with 18 bases between the two germline ends. This CDR3 contains 15 residues. CDR1 is SGHNT, CDR2 YENEEA, per germline.

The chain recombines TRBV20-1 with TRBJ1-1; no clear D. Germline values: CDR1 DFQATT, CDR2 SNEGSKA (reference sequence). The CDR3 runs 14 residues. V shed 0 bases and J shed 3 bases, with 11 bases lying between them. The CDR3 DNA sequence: TGCAGTGCTAGAGACGGGAGCAGTTACACTGAAGCTTTCTTT. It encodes CSARDGSSYTEAFF.

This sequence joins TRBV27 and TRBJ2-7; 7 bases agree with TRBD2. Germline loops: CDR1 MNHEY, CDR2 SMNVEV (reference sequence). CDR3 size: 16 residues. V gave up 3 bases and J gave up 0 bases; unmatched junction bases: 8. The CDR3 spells CASSFSASGYSYEQYF. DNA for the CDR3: TGTGCCAGCAGTTTTTCCGCTAGCGGCTACTCCTACGAGCAGTACTTC.

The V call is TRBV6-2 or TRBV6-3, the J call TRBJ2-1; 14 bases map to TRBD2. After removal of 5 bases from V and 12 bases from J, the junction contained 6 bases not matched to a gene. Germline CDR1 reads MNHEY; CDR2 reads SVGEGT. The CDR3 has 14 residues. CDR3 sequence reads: CASSAPGLAGGQFF. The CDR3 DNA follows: TGTGCCAGCAGTGCTCCAGGACTAGCGGGAGGGCAGTTCTTC.

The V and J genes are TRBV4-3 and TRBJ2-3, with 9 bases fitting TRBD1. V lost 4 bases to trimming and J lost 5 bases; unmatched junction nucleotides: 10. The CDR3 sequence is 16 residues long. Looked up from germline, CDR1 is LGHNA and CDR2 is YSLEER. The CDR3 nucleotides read TGCGCCAGCAGCCGGGTACAGGGGGCTAAGGGAGATACGCAGTATTTT. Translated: CASSRVQGAKGDTQYF.

CDR3: CASSKLAGEGYEQYF. The CDR3 DNA reads as TGTGCCAGTAGTAAACTAGCGGGAGAGGGCTACGAGCAGTACTTC. This chain uses TRBV19 with TRBJ2-7, with 11 bases fitting TRBD2. The CDR3 has 15 amino acids. The V gene's germline CDR1 is LNHDA and CDR2 SQIVND (reference sequence). Unmatched junction bases numbered 5, after V lost 4 bases and J lost 3 bases.

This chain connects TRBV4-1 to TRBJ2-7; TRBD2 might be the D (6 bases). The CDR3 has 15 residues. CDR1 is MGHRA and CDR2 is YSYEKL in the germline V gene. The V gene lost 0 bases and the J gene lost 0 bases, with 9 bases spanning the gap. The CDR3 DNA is TGCGCCAGCAGCCAAGAAGGCGGGGACTCCTACGAGCAGTACTTC. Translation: CASSQEGGDSYEQYF.

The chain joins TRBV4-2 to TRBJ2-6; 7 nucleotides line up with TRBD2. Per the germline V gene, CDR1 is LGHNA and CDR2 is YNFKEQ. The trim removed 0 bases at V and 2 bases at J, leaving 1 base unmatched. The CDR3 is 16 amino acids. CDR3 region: CASSQESGAGANVLTF. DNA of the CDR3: TGTGCCAGCAGCCAAGAGAGCGGGGCTGGGGCCAACGTCCTGACTTTC.

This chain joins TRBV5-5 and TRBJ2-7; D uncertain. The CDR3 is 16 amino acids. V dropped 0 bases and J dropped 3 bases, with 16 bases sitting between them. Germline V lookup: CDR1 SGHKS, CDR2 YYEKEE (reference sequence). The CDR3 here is CASSLDTGPGFYEQYF. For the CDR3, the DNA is TGTGCCAGCAGCTTGGACACGGGCCCCGGCTTCTACGAGCAGTACTTC.

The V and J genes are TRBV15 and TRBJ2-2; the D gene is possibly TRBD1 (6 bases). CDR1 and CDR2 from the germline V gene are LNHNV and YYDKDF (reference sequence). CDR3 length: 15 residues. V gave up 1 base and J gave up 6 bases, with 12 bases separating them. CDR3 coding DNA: TGTGCCACCAGCAGAGTTGGGGGCGCGGCCGGGGAGCTGTTTTTT. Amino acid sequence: CATSRVGGAAGELFF.

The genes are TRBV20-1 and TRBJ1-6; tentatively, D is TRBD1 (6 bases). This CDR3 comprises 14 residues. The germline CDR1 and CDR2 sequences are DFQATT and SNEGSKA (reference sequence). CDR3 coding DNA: TGCGGCCGGGGCCCCGAGGGGGAGAGTTCACCCCTCCACTTT. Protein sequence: CGRGPEGESSPLHF.

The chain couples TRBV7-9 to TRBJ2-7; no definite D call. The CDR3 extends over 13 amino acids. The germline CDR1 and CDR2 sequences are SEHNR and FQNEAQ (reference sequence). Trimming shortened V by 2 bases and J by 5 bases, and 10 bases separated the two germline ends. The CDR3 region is CASSLPLTHEQYF. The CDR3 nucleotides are TGTGCCAGCAGCTTACCACTTACTCACGAGCAGTACTTC.

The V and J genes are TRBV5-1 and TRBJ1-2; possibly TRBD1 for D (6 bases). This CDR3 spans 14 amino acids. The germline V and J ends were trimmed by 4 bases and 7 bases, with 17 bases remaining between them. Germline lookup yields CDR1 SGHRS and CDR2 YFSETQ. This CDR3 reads CASSLGGPISGYTF. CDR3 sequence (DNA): TGCGCCAGCAGCCTTGGGGGGCCAATCTCTGGCTACACCTTC.

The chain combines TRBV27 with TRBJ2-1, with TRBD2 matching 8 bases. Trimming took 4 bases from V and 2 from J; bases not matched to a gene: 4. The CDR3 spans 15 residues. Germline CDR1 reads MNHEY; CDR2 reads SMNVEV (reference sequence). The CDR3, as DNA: TGTGCCAGCAGTTCGGGGGGGCCCACCTACAATGAGCAGTTCTTC. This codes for CASSSGGPTYNEQFF.

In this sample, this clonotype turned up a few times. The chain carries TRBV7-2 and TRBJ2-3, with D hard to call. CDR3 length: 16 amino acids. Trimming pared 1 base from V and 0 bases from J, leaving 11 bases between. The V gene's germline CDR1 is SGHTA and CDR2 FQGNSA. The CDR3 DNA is TGTGCCAGCAGCTTAGTCCCCGTTGGAAGCACAGATACGCAGTATTTT. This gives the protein CASSLVPVGSTDTQYF. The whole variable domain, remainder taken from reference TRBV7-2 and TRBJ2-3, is GAGVSQSPSNKVTEKGKDVELRCDPISGHTALYWYRQSLGQGLEFLIYFQGNSAPDKSGLPSDRFSAERTGGSVSTLTIQRTQQEDSAVYLCASSLVPVGSTDTQYFGPGTRLTVL.

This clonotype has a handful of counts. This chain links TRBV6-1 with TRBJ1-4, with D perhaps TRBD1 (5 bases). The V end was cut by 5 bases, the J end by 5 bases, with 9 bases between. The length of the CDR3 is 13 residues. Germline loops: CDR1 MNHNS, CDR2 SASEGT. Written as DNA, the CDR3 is TGTGCCAGCAGTCTAGGGGCAAATGAAAAACTGTTTTTT. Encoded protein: CASSLGANEKLFF.